The clone carrying this T cell receptor (beta chain) showed up many times. What it recognizes is unknown. MiXCR, run by TCRdb on the RACE reads, gives a single entry per CDR3 protein. The sample yields 85,000 to 100,000 distinct CDR3 sequences, roughly 9.6% seen once. The sample belongs to a study of human T cells and chemical hapten exposure. Study in general: Upper back patch tests used 0.01% DPC, scored after 6 days.

Study-level points and caveats: Clustering by CDR3 similarity yielded significantly more large clusters from expanded TCRs than controls. TCRs at a frequency above 1 in 1000 stayed unchanged with DPC sensitization.

The time point denotes: patch test 2, 6 weeks after DPC sensitization. Treatment noted: therapeutic diphenylcyclopropenone sensitization with weekly scalp DPC. The origin of this receptor is a man aged 40-55 years with alopecia areata. Some clones in this sample may be carry-over from other donors' samples. Sequencing used whole blood, obtained in connection with sensitization to the hapten diphenylcyclopropenone (DPC).

As DNA, the CDR3 is TGCGCCAGCAGCTTCCTAGCGGGCAAAAACATTCAGTACTTC. Translating it yields CASSFLAGKNIQYF. J is TRBJ2-4 and V is TRBV5-1, with 8 bases identical to TRBD2. Germline V gene data show CDR1 as SGHRS and CDR2 as YFSETQ. V lost 2 bases to trimming and J lost 3 bases; unmatched junction nucleotides: 1. The CDR3 consists of 14 residues.